A single T cell receptor beta chain is shown here with its context. Its specificity is unknown. The data are from a study of T cell responses to AZD1222 COVID-19 vaccine. Findings of the study overall: Spike-specific TCR breadth and depth rose after two AZD1222 doses. Mostly white British, mostly female donors; authors suggested clonal diversity may be underestimated. Nearly half of unique spike-specific TCRs reportedly avoided B.1.351 and B.1.1.7 mutated regions.

V was pared by 8 bases and J by 2 bases, with 13 bases between. CDR1 is MDHEN and CDR2 is SYDVKM in the germline V gene. The CDR3 totals 15 residues. The data were produced by immunoSEQ multiplex PCR, yet TCRdb's version contains in-frame clones alone and is incomplete. The table lists about 150,000 clones, about 90% of them singletons. The sequences come from peripheral blood, collected 28 days after the second AZD1222 dose. The rearrangement joins TRBV28 to TRBJ2-6; possible D gene TRBD2, 5 bases. The source of this sequence is an adult who received the AZD1222 COVID-19 vaccine. As DNA, the CDR3 is TGTGCCAGCCGCCCGAGTAGCGCTGGGGCCAACGTCCTGACTTTC. Amino acids: CASRPSSAGANVLTF. Looking up the rest from reference TRBV28 and TRBJ2-6 gives the full variable domain: DVKVTQSSRYLVKRTGEKVFLECVQDMDHENMFWYRQDPGLGLRLIYFSYDVKMKEKGDIPEGYSVSREKKERFSLILESASTNQTSMYLCASRPSSAGANVLTFGAGSRLTVL.